Listed below are T cell receptor beta chains from one sample, sequenced in a study of spatial heterogeneity in lung cancer. TCRdb itself ran the 5' RACE reads through MiXCR, one entry per CDR3 protein. The repertoire consists of 85,000 to 100,000 distinct CDR3 sequences, with 15% to 20% occurring once and the leading ten covering around a fifth. Source: PBMCs, taken at follow-up. The receptors derive from a male donor with early-stage non-small cell lung cancer. CDR3s include the opening cysteine and the closing phenylalanine or tryptophan. D genes are given only for firm matches. Part of the rows lack a size; the others show once, few, many or a class for expanded clones.

few	TRBD1	14	TRBV28	TRBJ2-3	CAPTGVRGTDTQYF	TGTGCGCCGACAGGGGTCAGAGGGACAGATACGCAGTATTTT
NA	NA	14	TRBV3-1	TRBJ1-1	CASSLTPEGLEAFF	TGTGCCAGCAGCCTAACCCCAGAGGGCCTTGAAGCTTTCTTT
few	TRBD1	15	TRBV19	TRBJ1-1	CASSAVGTGDTEAFF	TGTGCCAGTAGTGCCGTCGGGACAGGGGACACTGAAGCTTTCTTT
NA	TRBD1	14	TRBV7-9	TRBJ2-5	CASSYDRGRQTQYF	TGTGCCAGCAGCTACGACAGGGGTCGCCAGACCCAGTACTTC
many	NA	13	TRBV9	TRBJ1-5	CASSPDSNQPQHF	TGTGCCAGCAGCCCCGATAGCAATCAGCCCCAGCATTTT
NA	TRBD2	12	TRBV20-1	TRBJ2-5	CSAALASETQYF	TGCAGTGCTGCACTAGCGTCAGAGACCCAGTACTTC
NA	NA	11	TRBV20-1	TRBJ2-5	CSGTVQETQYF	TGCAGTGGGACAGTCCAAGAGACCCAGTACTTC
many	TRBD1	17	TRBV10-3	TRBJ1-2	CAISESPGGTPTYGYTF	TGTGCCATCAGTGAGTCTCCAGGGGGGACCCCTACCTATGGCTACACCTTC
NA	TRBD2	15	TRBV5-1	TRBJ2-7	CASSPSSGRVYEQYF	TGCGCCAGCAGTCCCTCTAGCGGGAGGGTCTACGAGCAGTACTTC
few	NA	16	TRBV19	TRBJ2-1	CASSPRLGSSYNEQFF	TGTGCCAGTAGTCCCCGACTGGGGAGCTCCTACAATGAGCAGTTCTTC
NA	NA	14	TRBV20-1	TRBJ2-5	CSATEKGLQETQYF	TGCAGTGCCACGGAAAAAGGGTTACAAGAGACCCAGTACTTC
NA	NA	13	TRBV28	TRBJ2-5	CASNNEARRVLGF	TGTGCCAGCAATAACGAAGCCCGTCGGGTTTTGGGCTTC
NA	NA	13	TRBV9	TRBJ2-1	CASSVNPWDEQFF	TGTGCCAGCAGCGTAAACCCATGGGATGAGCAGTTCTTC
NA	TRBD1	16	TRBV5-1	TRBJ2-1	CASSSPGTGGFDEQFF	TGCGCCAGCAGCTCCCCCGGGACAGGGGGTTTTGATGAGCAGTTCTTC
NA	TRBD1	14	TRBV7-3	TRBJ2-3	CAIGTGKRGDTQYF	TGTGCCATCGGGACAGGGAAACGAGGAGATACGCAGTATTTT
few	NA	12	TRBV29-1	TRBJ2-7	CSVSGGSYEQYF	TGCAGCGTATCAGGAGGCTCCTACGAGCAGTACTTC
few	NA	12	TRBV6-1	TRBJ2-1	CASSRAYNEQFF	TGTGCCAGCTCAAGGGCGTACAATGAGCAGTTCTTC
NA	NA	14	TRBV5-4	TRBJ1-3	CASSLGGPGNTIYF	TGTGCCAGCAGCTTGGGGGGCCCTGGAAACACCATATATTTT
few	NA	18	TRBV20-1	TRBJ2-1	CSARRGDFQRNSYNEQFF	TGCAGTGCTAGGAGGGGGGACTTCCAACGAAACTCCTACAATGAGCAGTTCTTC
few	NA	15	TRBV20-1	TRBJ1-5	CSAEKGRGDHQPQHF	TGCAGTGCGGAAAAGGGACGGGGGGACCATCAGCCCCAGCATTTT
NA	NA	14	TRBV15	TRBJ2-3	CATSRGGPTDTQYF	TGTGCCACCAGCAGAGGAGGTCCCACAGATACGCAGTATTTT
few	TRBD2	14	TRBV11-2	TRBJ2-3	CASTFSGATDTQYF	TGTGCCAGCACATTTAGCGGGGCCACAGATACGCAGTATTTT
NA	NA	17	TRBV6-2/TRBV6-3	TRBJ1-5	CASSYSSAGRFNQPQHF	TGTGCCAGCAGTTACTCAAGCGCAGGAAGATTCAATCAGCCCCAGCATTTT
NA	NA	14	TRBV6-2/TRBV6-3	TRBJ1-5	CASSNRDSNQPQHF	TGTGCCAGCAGTAACCGTGATAGCAATCAGCCCCAGCATTTT
few	TRBD1	16	TRBV7-2	TRBJ2-2	CASSYGQGKVAGELFF	TGTGCCAGCAGCTACGGACAGGGGAAAGTAGCCGGGGAGCTGTTTTTT
NA	NA	13	TRBV7-2	TRBJ2-5	CASSLTAQETQYF	TGTGCCAGCAGCTTAACAGCTCAAGAGACCCAGTACTTC
NA	NA	14	TRBV9	TRBJ1-1	CASSAPETLSKAFF	TGTGCCAGCAGCGCACCTGAGACCCTCTCGAAAGCTTTCTTT
NA	NA	16	TRBV19	TRBJ1-1	CASSPMRQGPYTEAFF	TGTGCCAGTAGTCCGATGAGGCAGGGGCCCTACACTGAAGCTTTCTTT
NA	NA	13	TRBV19	TRBJ2-5	CASSESRQETQYF	TGTGCCAGTAGTGAGTCCAGACAAGAGACCCAGTACTTC
NA	TRBD1	14	TRBV19	TRBJ1-5	CASSIGTGPQPQHF	TGTGCCAGTAGTATTGGGACAGGGCCCCAGCCCCAGCATTTT
few	NA	16	TRBV4-2	TRBJ2-1	CASSETGLSSYNEQFF	TGTGCCAGCAGCGAGACGGGGCTGAGCTCCTACAATGAGCAGTTCTTC
NA	NA	15	TRBV7-8	TRBJ2-7	CASSLGGLGGNEQYF	TGTGCCAGCAGCTTAGGCGGACTAGGGGGCAACGAGCAGTACTTC
NA	NA	15	TRBV5-1	TRBJ2-2	CASSYYRQNTGELFF	TGCGCCAGCAGCTATTACCGACAGAACACCGGGGAGCTGTTTTTT
NA	NA	15	TRBV5-6	TRBJ1-2	CASSSAMESNYGYTF	TGTGCCAGCAGCTCCGCCATGGAATCTAACTATGGCTACACCTTC
NA	TRBD2	15	TRBV20-1	TRBJ2-7	CSARSAGGPLGEQYF	TGCAGTGCTAGATCTGCGGGAGGGCCCCTGGGGGAGCAGTACTTC
few	TRBD1	16	TRBV6-5	TRBJ2-5	CASSYRRQGRTETQYF	TGTGCCAGCAGTTACCGACGACAGGGGAGAACGGAGACCCAGTACTTC
NA	NA	14	TRBV30	TRBJ1-1	CARKNSFGNTEAFF	TGTGCCAGAAAAAACAGCTTCGGAAACACTGAAGCTTTCTTT
many	NA	15	TRBV5-1	TRBJ1-1	CASSLGSRNSPEAFF	TGCGCCAGCAGCTTGGGGTCCCGGAATTCACCTGAAGCTTTCTTT
NA	NA	15	TRBV24-1	TRBJ2-3	CATSDFLGTTDTQYF	TGTGCCACCAGTGATTTCTTGGGTACCACAGATACGCAGTATTTT
few	TRBD1	17	TRBV19	TRBJ2-2	CASSGPGTGWNIGELFF	TGTGCCAGTAGTGGACCCGGGACAGGGTGGAACATTGGGGAGCTGTTTTTT
few	TRBD2	14	TRBV7-2	TRBJ2-5	CASSLGGAGETQYF	TGTGCCAGCAGCCTCGGGGGGGCCGGGGAGACCCAGTACTTC
NA	NA	15	TRBV19	TRBJ1-5	CASSASLLGRQPQHF	TGTGCCAGTAGTGCAAGCCTTCTGGGGCGTCAGCCCCAGCATTTT
few	NA	13	TRBV10-3	TRBJ2-3	CAISVSSPDTQYF	TGTGCCATCAGTGTTTCGTCTCCAGATACGCAGTATTTT
NA	NA	17	TRBV10-3	TRBJ1-2	CAISTQTGRRTNYGYTF	TGTGCCATCAGCACACAAACAGGGCGGAGGACTAACTATGGCTACACCTTC
few	NA	13	TRBV7-8	TRBJ2-1	CASSFGSRNEQFF	TGTGCCAGCAGCTTCGGCTCTAGAAATGAGCAGTTCTTC
few	NA	16	TRBV11-2	TRBJ2-1	CASSPRQTSSYNEQFF	TGTGCCAGCAGCCCCCGGCAGACGAGCTCCTACAATGAGCAGTTCTTC
few	TRBD2	18	TRBV20-1	TRBJ2-1	CSARGTSGRWQNYNEQFF	TGCAGTGCTAGAGGGACTAGCGGGAGGTGGCAAAACTACAATGAGCAGTTCTTC
few	NA	14	TRBV30	TRBJ1-2	CAWSVGPSNYGYTF	TGTGCCTGGAGTGTAGGTCCGTCAAACTATGGCTACACCTTC
NA	TRBD1	15	TRBV20-1	TRBJ2-5	CSARPLTGGRETQYF	TGCAGTGCAAGACCCCTGACAGGGGGCAGGGAGACCCAGTACTTC
few	NA	13	TRBV14	TRBJ1-2	CASSPIGGHGYTF	TGTGCCAGCAGCCCTATCGGGGGGCACGGCTACACCTTC
few	NA	15	TRBV11-2	TRBJ2-7	CASTLSGTASYEQYF	TGTGCCAGCACCCTTTCCGGGACTGCCTCCTACGAGCAGTACTTC
NA	NA	11	TRBV6-6	TRBJ2-2	CASSPSRELFF	TGTGCCAGCAGTCCCAGCAGGGAGCTGTTTTTT
many	TRBD1	15	TRBV20-1	TRBJ1-1	CSARGAGGWNTEAFF	TGCAGTGCTAGAGGAGCAGGGGGCTGGAACACTGAAGCTTTCTTT
many	NA	12	TRBV12-3/TRBV12-4	TRBJ1-1	CASSTGYTEAFF	TGTGCCAGCAGTACAGGGTACACTGAAGCTTTCTTT
once	NA	15	TRBV7-9	TRBJ1-2	CASSSFRDGGSGYTF	TGTGCCAGCAGCTCCTTCCGGGACGGAGGTTCTGGCTACACCTTC
NA	TRBD1	16	TRBV19	TRBJ1-2	CASSSPGDSSNYGYTF	TGTGCCAGTAGCTCTCCAGGGGACAGCTCTAACTATGGCTACACCTTC
few	TRBD2	19	TRBV11-2	TRBJ2-2	CASSLRGLAGATNTGELFF	TGTGCCAGCAGCTTAAGGGGACTAGCGGGGGCCACGAACACCGGGGAGCTGTTTTTT
few	NA	15	TRBV3-1	TRBJ1-2	CASSQTMDGYYGYTF	TGTGCCAGCAGCCAAACAATGGACGGGTACTATGGCTACACCTTC
few	NA	15	TRBV5-4	TRBJ1-1	CASSPSGGQNTEAFF	TGTGCCAGCAGTCCCAGTGGGGGTCAGAACACTGAAGCTTTCTTT